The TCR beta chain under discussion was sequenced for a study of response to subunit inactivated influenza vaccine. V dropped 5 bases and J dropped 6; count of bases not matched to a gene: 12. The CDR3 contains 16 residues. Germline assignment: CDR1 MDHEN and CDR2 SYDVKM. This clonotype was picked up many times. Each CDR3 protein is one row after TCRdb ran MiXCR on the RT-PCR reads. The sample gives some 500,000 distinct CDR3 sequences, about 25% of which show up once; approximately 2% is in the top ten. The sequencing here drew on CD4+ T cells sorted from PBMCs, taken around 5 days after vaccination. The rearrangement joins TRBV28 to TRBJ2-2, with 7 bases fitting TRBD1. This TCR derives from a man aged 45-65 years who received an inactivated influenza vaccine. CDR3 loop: CASSVQGQLTPGELFF. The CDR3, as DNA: TGTGCCAGCAGTGTCCAGGGACAGCTGACACCCGGGGAGCTGTTTTTT.